This is a list of T cell receptor beta chains from one sample in a study of T-cell reconstitution after alpha-beta-depleted transplantation in children. TCRdb processed the PCR reads anew with MiXCR; each CDR3 protein has one entry. The sample records about 500,000 distinct CDR3 sequences, roughly an eighth being singletons. Sequencing was performed on PBMCs, mostly from graft donor cells, taken 180 days after TCRalphabeta/CD19-depleted stem cell transplant. The receptors originated from a female patient aged 2-9 years who had a stem cell transplant for aplastic anemia, so the T cells may come from the graft donor. Each CDR3 is given with its conserved first and last residue. Fields, in order: clone size, V gene, D gene, J gene, CDR3 DNA, CDR3 protein. D genes are given only for firm matches. Where a row states a size, it is once, few, many or the class of an expanded clone; other rows omit it.

clone size: .
V gene: TRBV28
D gene: .
J gene: TRBJ1-1
CDR3 DNA: TGTGCCAGCAGGCGGTCCCGGGACACTGAAGCTTTCTTT
CDR3 protein: CASRRSRDTEAFF

clone size: .
V gene: TRBV5-1
D gene: .
J gene: TRBJ2-7
CDR3 DNA: TGCGCCAGCAGCCCGGAGGCAAACTACGAGCAGTACTTC
CDR3 protein: CASSPEANYEQYF

clone size: .
V gene: TRBV7-2
D gene: .
J gene: TRBJ1-1
CDR3 DNA: TGTGCCAGCAGCCTTACCCCTAGGGATCGCACTGAAGCTTTCTTT
CDR3 protein: CASSLTPRDRTEAFF

clone size: .
V gene: TRBV29-1
D gene: .
J gene: TRBJ2-7
CDR3 DNA: TGCAGCGCCGCCCCGCAACAGGGTACCTACGAGCAGTACTTC
CDR3 protein: CSAAPQQGTYEQYF

clone size: many
V gene: TRBV12-3/TRBV12-4
D gene: .
J gene: TRBJ2-2
CDR3 DNA: TGTGCCAGCAGTGTGGAAGGCAGCTACACCGGGGAGCTGTTTTTT
CDR3 protein: CASSVEGSYTGELFF

clone size: .
V gene: TRBV7-9
D gene: .
J gene: TRBJ1-5
CDR3 DNA: TGTGCCAGCAGCTTAGGGGGCGCCGCTCAGCCCCAGCATTTT
CDR3 protein: CASSLGGAAQPQHF

clone size: few
V gene: TRBV25-1
D gene: .
J gene: TRBJ2-5
CDR3 DNA: TGTGCCAGCAGTGCAGTGTTGACCCAGTACTTC
CDR3 protein: CASSAVLTQYF

clone size: few
V gene: TRBV29-1
D gene: TRBD1
J gene: TRBJ2-2
CDR3 DNA: TGCAGCGCCGGACAGGGTTCGAACACCGGGGAGCTGTTTTTT
CDR3 protein: CSAGQGSNTGELFF

clone size: few
V gene: TRBV27
D gene: TRBD2
J gene: TRBJ2-1
CDR3 DNA: TGTGCCAGCAGTTCCCGGACTAGCGGGGAGTACAATGAGCAGTTCTTC
CDR3 protein: CASSSRTSGEYNEQFF

clone size: .
V gene: TRBV20-1
D gene: TRBD2
J gene: TRBJ2-7
CDR3 DNA: TGCAGTGCTAGTTCCGGGAGGGGACTCTACGAGCAGTACTTC
CDR3 protein: CSASSGRGLYEQYF

clone size: few
V gene: TRBV19
D gene: .
J gene: TRBJ1-1
CDR3 DNA: TGTGCCAGTACCCTCCAACGAGGGCGCGGCACTGAAGCTTTCTTT
CDR3 protein: CASTLQRGRGTEAFF

clone size: .
V gene: TRBV6-1
D gene: .
J gene: TRBJ1-2
CDR3 DNA: TGTGCCAGCAGTCCCAACCCCGGACCGTATAACTATGGCTACACCTTC
CDR3 protein: CASSPNPGPYNYGYTF

clone size: few
V gene: TRBV27
D gene: .
J gene: TRBJ2-4
CDR3 DNA: TGTGCCAGCAGCCCACGTATGTCCAAAAACATTCAGTACTTC
CDR3 protein: CASSPRMSKNIQYF

clone size: .
V gene: TRBV7-9
D gene: .
J gene: TRBJ2-7
CDR3 DNA: TGTGCCAGCAGCCAACGCTGGGGTACCTACGAGCAGTACTTC
CDR3 protein: CASSQRWGTYEQYF

clone size: .
V gene: TRBV20-1
D gene: TRBD2
J gene: TRBJ2-5
CDR3 DNA: TGCAGTGTCCCGGCAGCTAGCGGGAAATCAGAGACCCAGTACTTC
CDR3 protein: CSVPAASGKSETQYF

clone size: few
V gene: TRBV28
D gene: TRBD2
J gene: TRBJ2-1
CDR3 DNA: TGTGCCAGCAGTTTAATCAACGATCCTAGCGGGGTAGGCTCCTACAATGAGCAGTTCTTC
CDR3 protein: CASSLINDPSGVGSYNEQFF

clone size: few
V gene: TRBV12-3/TRBV12-4
D gene: TRBD1
J gene: TRBJ2-5
CDR3 DNA: TGTGCCAGCACGACGGGACAGGGGGACGGGACCCAGTACTTC
CDR3 protein: CASTTGQGDGTQYF

clone size: few
V gene: TRBV12-3/TRBV12-4
D gene: .
J gene: TRBJ2-2
CDR3 DNA: TGTGCCAGCAGTTTCTCAGGGCTAGTTACCGGGGAGCTGTTTTTT
CDR3 protein: CASSFSGLVTGELFF

clone size: few
V gene: TRBV20-1
D gene: .
J gene: TRBJ2-2
CDR3 DNA: TGCAGTGCTAGACCCGCGAACACCGGGGAGCTGTTTTTT
CDR3 protein: CSARPANTGELFF

clone size: few
V gene: TRBV28
D gene: .
J gene: TRBJ2-7
CDR3 DNA: TGTGCACTCGGGGATGACTACGAGCAGTACTTC
CDR3 protein: CALGDDYEQYF

clone size: few
V gene: TRBV5-8
D gene: TRBD2
J gene: TRBJ2-7
CDR3 DNA: TGTGCCAGCAGCTTGGGACTAGCGGGAGTGGAGTCCTACGAGCAGTACTTC
CDR3 protein: CASSLGLAGVESYEQYF

clone size: few
V gene: TRBV7-9
D gene: .
J gene: TRBJ2-1
CDR3 DNA: TGTGCCAGCAGCCCCCCGAACCTGCAGGGCCGAAATGAGCAGTTCTTC
CDR3 protein: CASSPPNLQGRNEQFF

clone size: few
V gene: TRBV27
D gene: .
J gene: TRBJ2-7
CDR3 DNA: TGTGCCAGCAGTTTATGGCCTGTAGTTGCCTACGAGCAGTACTTC
CDR3 protein: CASSLWPVVAYEQYF

clone size: .
V gene: TRBV15
D gene: TRBD2
J gene: TRBJ2-7
CDR3 DNA: TGTGCCACCAGCAGAGATCCCCTAGCGGTTCCCTACGAGCAGTACTTC
CDR3 protein: CATSRDPLAVPYEQYF

clone size: many
V gene: TRBV5-5
D gene: .
J gene: TRBJ1-4
CDR3 DNA: TGTGCCAGCAGCTCTGGACTTCTCAATGAAAAACTGTTTTTT
CDR3 protein: CASSSGLLNEKLFF

clone size: .
V gene: TRBV12-3/TRBV12-4
D gene: TRBD1
J gene: TRBJ1-1
CDR3 DNA: TGTGCCAGCAGTCGGCACAGGGGGGGGAACACTGAAGCTTTCTTT
CDR3 protein: CASSRHRGGNTEAFF

clone size: .
V gene: TRBV5-1
D gene: TRBD1
J gene: TRBJ2-7
CDR3 DNA: TGCGCCAGCAGCTTGGCTACAGGGGCCACCTACGAGCAGTACTTC
CDR3 protein: CASSLATGATYEQYF

clone size: many
V gene: TRBV12-3/TRBV12-4
D gene: .
J gene: TRBJ2-1
CDR3 DNA: TGTGCCAGCAGTTTGACACCAACTGAGCAGTTCTTC
CDR3 protein: CASSLTPTEQFF

clone size: few
V gene: TRBV4-3
D gene: .
J gene: TRBJ2-1
CDR3 DNA: TGCGCCAGCAGCCAAGATCGCACCTACAATGAGCAGTTCTTC
CDR3 protein: CASSQDRTYNEQFF

clone size: many
V gene: TRBV6-2/TRBV6-3
D gene: TRBD2
J gene: TRBJ2-1
CDR3 DNA: TGTGCCAGCAGTTACGCGGGAGGGCCGGTAACCTACAATGAGCAGTTCTTC
CDR3 protein: CASSYAGGPVTYNEQFF

clone size: few
V gene: TRBV27
D gene: TRBD1
J gene: TRBJ1-6
CDR3 DNA: TGTGCCAGCAGTTTCCTCCGGGACAGTAATTCACCCCTCCACTTT
CDR3 protein: CASSFLRDSNSPLHF

clone size: .
V gene: TRBV20-1
D gene: TRBD1
J gene: TRBJ1-2
CDR3 DNA: TGCAGTGCTAGAGGGGTTCCGGGACAGGGGGGATATCCCCGAGAGGGCTACACCTTC
CDR3 protein: CSARGVPGQGGYPREGYTF

clone size: .
V gene: TRBV6-5
D gene: .
J gene: TRBJ1-2
CDR3 DNA: TGTGCCAGCAGTTACTCCTGGGCGGGGGCCGTATCTAACTATGGCTACACCTTC
CDR3 protein: CASSYSWAGAVSNYGYTF

clone size: .
V gene: TRBV28
D gene: .
J gene: TRBJ1-1
CDR3 DNA: TGTGCCAGCCCGGACAGCGTGACAAAGGAAGCTTTCTTT
CDR3 protein: CASPDSVTKEAFF

clone size: few
V gene: TRBV20-1
D gene: .
J gene: TRBJ2-2
CDR3 DNA: TGCAGTGCAAGAGCGCCGACGAACACCGGGGAGCTGTTTTTT
CDR3 protein: CSARAPTNTGELFF

clone size: .
V gene: TRBV9
D gene: TRBD2
J gene: TRBJ2-1
CDR3 DNA: TGTGCCAGCAGCCCCGGGACTAGCGGGATGCAGTTCTTC
CDR3 protein: CASSPGTSGMQFF

clone size: few
V gene: TRBV7-9
D gene: .
J gene: TRBJ2-4
CDR3 DNA: TGTGCCAGCAGCCCCAGCTTACTAGGGGATAGGGTTCAGTACTTC
CDR3 protein: CASSPSLLGDRVQYF

clone size: .
V gene: TRBV12-5
D gene: .
J gene: TRBJ2-6
CDR3 DNA: TGTGCTAGTGGTTCTGCCGGGACCGAAGGTTCCCCTGGGGCCAACGTCCTGACTTTC
CDR3 protein: CASGSAGTEGSPGANVLTF

clone size: .
V gene: TRBV10-2
D gene: .
J gene: TRBJ2-7
CDR3 DNA: TGCGCCAGCAGTGAATTACAGAGCTCCTACGAGCAGTACTTC
CDR3 protein: CASSELQSSYEQYF

clone size: many
V gene: TRBV5-1
D gene: .
J gene: TRBJ2-2
CDR3 DNA: TGCGCCAGCAGCTTATCACCCGGGGAGCTGTTTTTT
CDR3 protein: CASSLSPGELFF

clone size: few
V gene: TRBV24-1
D gene: .
J gene: TRBJ2-7
CDR3 DNA: TGTGCCACCAGTCGTACAGGGTCTGACGAGCAGTACTTC
CDR3 protein: CATSRTGSDEQYF

clone size: many
V gene: TRBV6-2/TRBV6-3
D gene: .
J gene: TRBJ1-1
CDR3 DNA: TGTGCCAGCAGTCCAAGGGCCATGAACACTGAAGCTTTCTTT
CDR3 protein: CASSPRAMNTEAFF

clone size: .
V gene: TRBV29-1
D gene: .
J gene: TRBJ1-3
CDR3 DNA: TGCAGCGTAGGAGCTGGAAACACCATATATTTT
CDR3 protein: CSVGAGNTIYF

clone size: few
V gene: TRBV11-2
D gene: TRBD2
J gene: TRBJ2-7
CDR3 DNA: TGTGCCAGCAGCGGCATAGCGGGTTTCGACTACGAGCAGTACTTC
CDR3 protein: CASSGIAGFDYEQYF

clone size: .
V gene: TRBV18
D gene: .
J gene: TRBJ2-5
CDR3 DNA: TGTGCCAGCTCACCACCTACTGTAAAGACCCAGTACTTC
CDR3 protein: CASSPPTVKTQYF

clone size: few
V gene: TRBV3-1
D gene: .
J gene: TRBJ2-1
CDR3 DNA: TGTGCCAGCAGCCATGCCTTCCGGGGACTCACCTACAATGAGCAGTTCTTC
CDR3 protein: CASSHAFRGLTYNEQFF

clone size: many
V gene: TRBV5-1
D gene: .
J gene: TRBJ2-1
CDR3 DNA: TGCGCCAGCAGCTTGGAGGAGAGCTCCTACAATGAGCAGTTCTTC
CDR3 protein: CASSLEESSYNEQFF

clone size: few
V gene: TRBV7-6
D gene: .
J gene: TRBJ2-7
CDR3 DNA: TGTGCCAGCAGCTCCTGGGTCGTTTTCCCTTACGAGCAGTACTTC
CDR3 protein: CASSSWVVFPYEQYF

clone size: .
V gene: TRBV18
D gene: .
J gene: TRBJ1-3
CDR3 DNA: TGTGCCAGCTCACCACCTTTGCCGGGGAGAGGAAACACCATATATTTT
CDR3 protein: CASSPPLPGRGNTIYF

clone size: .
V gene: TRBV28
D gene: .
J gene: TRBJ2-7
CDR3 DNA: TGTGCCAGCAGTTTTAGAGGGGCCGAGCAGTACTTC
CDR3 protein: CASSFRGAEQYF

clone size: .
V gene: TRBV3-1
D gene: TRBD2
J gene: TRBJ2-1
CDR3 DNA: TGTGCCAGCAGCCTGGGACTAGCGGGAGGGAGAGGTGAGCAGTTCTTC
CDR3 protein: CASSLGLAGGRGEQFF

clone size: .
V gene: TRBV28
D gene: TRBD1
J gene: TRBJ2-3
CDR3 DNA: TGTGCCAGCAGTCTTGGACAGGGTTTGGGCACAGATACGCAGTATTTT
CDR3 protein: CASSLGQGLGTDTQYF

clone size: .
V gene: TRBV14
D gene: .
J gene: TRBJ2-5
CDR3 DNA: TGTGCCAGCAGTCCTACAACTTGGGCCCAGTACTTC
CDR3 protein: CASSPTTWAQYF

clone size: few
V gene: TRBV4-3
D gene: .
J gene: TRBJ1-1
CDR3 DNA: TGCGCCAGCAGCCAAGACGCAGGGGAGAACACTGAAGCTTTCTTT
CDR3 protein: CASSQDAGENTEAFF

clone size: few
V gene: TRBV5-1
D gene: .
J gene: TRBJ2-6
CDR3 DNA: TGCGCCAGCGATACTGGGACTGGGGCCAACGTCCTGACTTTC
CDR3 protein: CASDTGTGANVLTF

clone size: few
V gene: TRBV14
D gene: .
J gene: TRBJ2-5
CDR3 DNA: TGTGCCAGCAGCGGTATAATTCAAGAGACCCAGTACTTC
CDR3 protein: CASSGIIQETQYF

clone size: few
V gene: TRBV6-1
D gene: TRBD1
J gene: TRBJ1-6
CDR3 DNA: TGTGCCAGCACCCAAAGGGGGACAGGGGCCTATAATTCACCCCTCCACTTT
CDR3 protein: CASTQRGTGAYNSPLHF

clone size: few
V gene: TRBV6-2/TRBV6-3
D gene: TRBD1
J gene: TRBJ2-7
CDR3 DNA: TGTGCCAGCATTAAACCGGGACAGCAATCCTACGAGCAGTACTTC
CDR3 protein: CASIKPGQQSYEQYF

clone size: few
V gene: TRBV7-2
D gene: TRBD2
J gene: TRBJ2-7
CDR3 DNA: TGTGCCAGCAGCCAACCCTTTTTTCTAGCGGAGTCCTACGAGCAGTACTTC
CDR3 protein: CASSQPFFLAESYEQYF